Shown below are 26 T cell receptor beta chains from a single sample sequenced in a study of CD8+ T cells in alopecia areata. Treatment: oral pan-JAK inhibitor, 5-10 mg twice daily. The sequencing template was cDNA reverse transcribed from extracted RNA. Libraries were prepared by immunoSEQ multiplex PCR; TCRdb keeps only in-frame clonotypes and omits some of them. The repertoire includes 120,000 to 150,000 clones, roughly four fifths of them detected once, and just under 25% sits in the top ten. The starting material was CD8+ T cells sorted from blood, obtained at week 4, from a patient treated with tofacitinib. The receptor set was obtained from a human donor with alopecia areata.

This clone is a singleton in its sample. V gene TRBV29-1 combines with J gene TRBJ2-1; the match to TRBD2 covers 11 bases. CDR1 and CDR2 (germline): SQVTM, ANQGSEA. J was trimmed by 10 bases and V by 2 bases; bases with no gene match: 10. The CDR3 is 15 amino acids. Written as DNA, the CDR3 is TGCAGCGTTGAACGGACTAGCGGGCCCCTATTCGAGCAGTTCTTC. It yields the protein CSVERTSGPLFEQFF.

The chain links TRBV2 to TRBJ2-5; D perhaps matches TRBD2 (7 bases). Germline V lookup: CDR1 SNHLY, CDR2 FYNNEI. This CDR3 is built from 14 residues. V lost 5 bases, J lost 0 bases, and 10 bases lay in between. DNA of the CDR3: TGTGCCAGCAGTAGGGGGACTAACCAAGAGACCCAGTACTTC. Translating it yields CASSRGTNQETQYF.

The rearrangement links TRBV7-9 to TRBJ2-1; 9 nucleotides line up with TRBD2. The CDR3 is 15 residues long. J was trimmed by 6 bases and V by 3 bases; bases with no gene match: 6. Germline lookup yields CDR1 SEHNR and CDR2 FQNEAQ (reference sequence). This CDR3 reads CASSFLAGFGNEQFF. DNA for the CDR3: TGTGCCAGCAGCTTTCTAGCGGGGTTTGGCAATGAGCAGTTCTTC.

The V gene is TRBV29-1, the J gene TRBJ2-7; TRBD1 matches 11 bases. The trim removed 7 bases at V and 0 bases at J, leaving 2 bases unmatched. CDR1 is SQVTM, CDR2 ANQGSEA, per germline. The CDR3 loop spans 13 amino acids. The CDR3, as DNA: TGCAGCGCCGGGACAGGGGGCTCCTACGAGCAGTACTTC. Its protein product is CSAGTGGSYEQYF.

This rearrangement joins TRBV25-1 to TRBJ1-1; the D gene is possibly TRBD1 (5 bases). Trimming took 2 bases from V and 6 from J, leaving 13 bases between them. CDR3 length: 14 amino acids. CDR1 and CDR2 from the germline V gene are MGHDK and SYGVNS. DNA for the CDR3: TGTGCCAGCAGTGAAGGGGTCTCGGGGGCTGAAGCTTTCTTT. This translates into CASSEGVSGAEAFF.

The rearrangement links TRBV7-6 to TRBJ1-6; D gene ambiguous. The CDR3 has 16 amino acids. Germline V gene lookup returns CDR1 SGHVS and CDR2 FNYEAQ. Trimming took off 4 bases at V and 0 bases at J, with 10 bases between the two ends. The CDR3 is CASSSKVSSYNSPLHF. CDR3 coding DNA: TGTGCCAGCAGCTCAAAAGTGAGCTCCTATAATTCACCCCTCCACTTT. The full variable domain, its missing parts supplied by reference TRBV7-6 and TRBJ1-6, is GAGVSQSPRYKVTKRGQDVALRCDPISGHVSLYWYRQALGQGPEFLTYFNYEAQQDKSGLPNDRFSAERPEGSISTLTIQRTEQRDSAMYRCASSSKVSSYNSPLHFGNGTRLTVT.

This rearrangement joins TRBV29-1 to TRBJ2-5; tentatively, D is TRBD1 (7 bases). Looked up from germline, CDR1 is SQVTM and CDR2 is ANQGSEA. The ends were cut back, 7 bases at V and 14 bases at J, with 26 bases in the middle. The CDR3 sequence is 13 residues long. CDR3 DNA: TGCAGCGCAGAAGCGGAGGGCGCAGGGGGTCCCTACTTC. This encodes CSAEAEGAGGPYF. Drawing the rest from reference TRBV29-1 and TRBJ2-5, the complete variable domain is SAVISQKPSRDICQRGTSLTIQCQVDSQVTMMFWYRQQPGQSLTLIATANQGSEATYESGFVIDKFPISRPNLTFSTLTVSNMSPEDSSIYLCSAEAEGAGGPYFGPGTRLLVL.

This clone was recorded only once. The chain couples TRBV7-9 to TRBJ2-7; 9 bases are shared with TRBD1. This CDR3 contains 14 residues. V shed 6 bases, J shed 2 bases, and the junction held 5 bases outside the gene matches. CDR1 and CDR2 from the germline V gene are SEHNR and FQNEAQ (reference sequence). The CDR3 bases are TGTGCCAGCAGTCTCCGGGACAGGGCCTACGAGCAGTACTTC. It yields the protein CASSLRDRAYEQYF. Full variable domain (missing parts from reference TRBV7-9 and TRBJ2-7): DTGVSQNPRHKITKRGQNVTFRCDPISEHNRLYWYRQTLGQGPEFLTYFQNEAQLEKSRLLSDRFSAERPKGSFSTLEIQRTEQGDSAMYLCASSLRDRAYEQYFGPGTRLTVT.

This clone has more than one count but fewer than ten. This chain links TRBV5-1 with TRBJ2-1; D is unclear. CDR3 length: 11 amino acids. Trimming shortened V by 0 bases and J by 10 bases, and 5 bases separated the two germline ends. Germline V lookup: CDR1 SGHRS, CDR2 YFSETQ. As DNA, the CDR3 is TGCGCCAGCAGCTTGGACTGGGAGCAGTTCTTC. Encoded protein: CASSLDWEQFF. The whole variable domain, remainder taken from reference TRBV5-1 and TRBJ2-1, is KAGVTQTPRYLIKTRGQQVTLSCSPISGHRSVSWYQQTPGQGLQFLFEYFSETQRNKGNFPGRFSGRQFSNSRSEMNVSTLELGDSALYLCASSLDWEQFFGPGTRLTVL.

The J gene is TRBJ2-5, the V gene TRBV5-8; D unclear. Germline CDR1 reads SGHTS; CDR2 reads YDEGEE. The CDR3 loop spans 12 amino acids. V was clipped by 0 bases and J by 5 bases, with 5 bases between them. The CDR3 here is CASSLGRETQYF. CDR3 nucleotides: TGTGCCAGCAGCTTGGGACGCGAGACCCAGTACTTC.

The chain links TRBV30 to TRBJ2-1; 12 nucleotides line up with TRBD2. J gave up 9 bases and V 7 bases, and 13 bases lay outside the gene matches. The CDR3 consists of 15 residues. The germline V gene has CDR1 GTSNPN and CDR2 SVGIG (reference sequence). CDR3 amino acids: CASTTSGGILGEQFF. The CDR3, as DNA: TGTGCCTCTACGACTAGCGGGGGTATTCTTGGTGAGCAGTTCTTC.

This clone showed up just a few times. The genes are TRBV21-1 and TRBJ2-7; TRBD2 is the table's D call, not checked against the DNA. TRBV21-1 is noted as a pseudogene. CDR3 size: 15 residues. This CDR3 is CASRLTSGGAYEQYF. Here the CDR3 DNA reads TGTGCCAGCAGACTCACTAGCGGGGGGGCCTACGAGCAGTACTTC.

V gene TRBV4-2 combines with J gene TRBJ2-7; no definite D call. V was clipped by 0 bases and J by 1 base, with 10 bases between them. This CDR3 is built from 15 residues. Germline V gene lookup returns CDR1 LGHNA and CDR2 YNFKEQ. The CDR3 protein is CASSQEVSPSYEQYF. DNA for the CDR3: TGTGCCAGCAGCCAAGAAGTAAGTCCTTCCTACGAGCAGTACTTC.

This clone was seen just once. The rearrangement links TRBV27 to TRBJ2-7; TRBD1 might be the D (6 bases). Trimming stripped 9 bases from V and 2 bases from J, with 17 bases between. The CDR3 has 14 amino acids. In germline, CDR1 is MNHEY, CDR2 SMNVEV (reference sequence). As DNA, the CDR3 is TGTGCCAGTACACATGGGGCAGGGGCCTACGAGCAGTACTTC. This translates into CASTHGAGAYEQYF.

The chain is built from TRBV19 and TRBJ2-7; tentatively, D is TRBD2 (5 bases). Trimming removed 1 base from V and 1 base from J, with 5 bases in between. This CDR3 is 13 amino acids long. Germline lookup yields CDR1 LNHDA and CDR2 SQIVND (reference sequence). As DNA, the CDR3 is TGTGCCAGTAGTATAGGACTATCCTACGAGCAGTACTTC. Encoded protein: CASSIGLSYEQYF.

CDR3 DNA: TGTGCCAGCAGCCTCCGACAGCCCAGAGAGACCCAGTACTTC. Its translation: CASSLRQPRETQYF. V is TRBV7-9 and J is TRBJ2-5, with D perhaps TRBD1 (5 bases). Trimming pared 5 bases from V and 4 bases from J, leaving 14 bases between. The CDR3 is made up of 14 amino acids. In germline, CDR1 is SEHNR, CDR2 FQNEAQ (reference sequence).

This rearrangement joins TRBV11-3 to TRBJ2-7, with D maybe TRBD2 (6 bases). The V gene's germline CDR1 is SGHNT and CDR2 YENEEA. The CDR3 sequence is 13 residues long. The V and J ends lost 5 bases and 7 bases respectively, with 15 bases between them. CDR3: CASSARLVGEQYF. The CDR3 DNA sequence: TGTGCCAGCAGCGCCAGACTAGTGGGTGAGCAGTACTTC. The whole variable domain, filled in from reference TRBV11-3 and TRBJ2-7, reads EAGVVQSPRYKIIEKKQPVAFWCNPISGHNTLYWYLQNLGQGPELLIRYENEEAVDDSQLPKDRFSAERLKGVDSTLKIQPAELGDSAVYLCASSARLVGEQYFGPGTRLTVT.

J is TRBJ2-5 and V is TRBV27; perhaps TRBD1 as D (5 bases). Germline-derived CDR1 and CDR2 are MNHEY and SMNVEV (reference sequence). V lost 3 bases and J 2 bases, leaving 10 bases between the germline ends. CDR3 length: 14 residues. The CDR3 nucleotides read TGTGCCAGCAGTTTTGGGGCGGAGCAAGAGACCCAGTACTTC. Amino acid sequence: CASSFGAEQETQYF.

CDR3 region: CSVVQGAARGTEAFF. CDR3 bases: TGCAGCGTTGTGCAGGGGGCCGCCCGGGGGACTGAAGCTTTCTTT. The rearrangement links TRBV29-1 to TRBJ1-1; TRBD1 agrees at 8 bases. From germline, CDR1 is SQVTM and CDR2 ANQGSEA. This CDR3 is built from 15 residues. Trimming removed 4 bases from V and 5 bases from J; junction bases left unmatched: 12.

The V gene is TRBV27, the J gene TRBJ1-2; TRBD1 matches at 8 bases. Unmatched junction bases numbered 8, after V lost 4 bases and J lost 4 bases. Germline V gives CDR1 MNHEY, CDR2 SMNVEV (reference sequence). The CDR3 covers 15 residues. DNA for the CDR3: TGTGCCAGCAGTTACGGACAGGGCGTGACCTATGGCTACACCTTC. This translates into CASSYGQGVTYGYTF.

This chain links TRBV4-1 with TRBJ2-1; 11 bases match TRBD2. J was trimmed by 4 bases and V by 2 bases; bases with no gene match: 4. CDR3 size: 16 residues. The germline V gene encodes CDR1 MGHRA and CDR2 YSYEKL. CDR3 loop: CASSQLAGGFYNEQFF. The CDR3 bases are TGCGCCAGCAGCCAACTAGCGGGGGGTTTTTACAATGAGCAGTTCTTC.

This chain connects TRBV29-1 to TRBJ2-7; no reliable D call. The V end was cut by 7 bases, the J end by 2 bases, with 12 bases between. Germline values: CDR1 SQVTM, CDR2 ANQGSEA. The CDR3 is 12 residues long. DNA for the CDR3: TGCAGCGCCTCTGGTGAAGCCTACGAGCAGTACTTC. This codes for CSASGEAYEQYF.

This chain connects TRBV6-5 to TRBJ1-1; no clear D. Germline CDR1 MNHEY, CDR2 SVGAGI. V gave up 0 bases and J gave up 0 bases, with 8 bases separating them. The CDR3 length is 15 residues. DNA of the CDR3: TGTGCCAGCAGTTACTCGTCGGGTATGAACACTGAAGCTTTCTTT. Residues: CASSYSSGMNTEAFF.

There are many counts of this clone. This rearrangement joins TRBV19 to TRBJ1-6; D might be TRBD1 (5 bases). This CDR3 region has 14 residues. V was pared by 6 bases and J by 10 bases, with 16 bases between. CDR1 and CDR2 (germline): LNHDA, SQIVND (reference sequence). The CDR3 DNA reads TGTGCCAGTAGGGAACCGGGACCCCAATCACCCCTCCACTTT. It encodes CASREPGPQSPLHF.

The gene calls are TRBV11-2 and TRBJ2-6; no definite D call. The CDR3 is 15 residues long. In germline, CDR1 is SGHAT, CDR2 FQNNGV. V dropped 0 bases and J dropped 0 bases, with 3 bases sitting between them. Here the CDR3 DNA reads TGTGCCAGCAGCTTAGACGTCTCTGGGGCCAACGTCCTGACTTTC. It yields the protein CASSLDVSGANVLTF.

The CDR3 DNA is TGTGCCGCCTCCCCCACCGGGACCGCGATGAACGAGCAGTACTTC. Amino acid sequence: CAASPTGTAMNEQYF. This chain connects TRBV10-3 to TRBJ2-7, with D perhaps being TRBD1 or TRBD2 (5 bases each). There are 15 residues in the CDR3. Per the germline V gene, CDR1 is ENHRY and CDR2 is SYGVKD. The V end lost 11 bases, the J end lost 5 bases, and 25 bases lay between the germline ends.